This T cell receptor beta chain was profiled in a study of identifying expanded T cells in peripheral blood. The method was immunoSEQ multiplex PCR; TCRdb's version includes in-frame clones alone and lacks a portion of them. Among 100,000 or so clones listed, around 89% were seen once. Healthy donors had no documented immune events, such as infections, while sampled. The ends lost 2 bases at V and 5 bases at J; junction bases unmatched: 9. CDR1 is MGHRA and CDR2 is YSYEKL in the germline V gene. CDR3 size: 16 residues. Whole-study results and caveats: Technical replicates showed around 1.2 changed clones; approximately 2 weeks roughly 16; four weeks 19. Approximately two-week clone count variance significantly increased as total template count grew.

With regard to this clone: What it recognizes is unknown.

The specimen was blood. The receptor comes from a person aged 18 to 75 in good health. The rearrangement links TRBV4-1 to TRBJ1-5, with TRBD1 identical over 7 bases. CDR3 sequence (DNA): TGCGCCAGCAGCCAACCGACAGGGAAAAGGGATCAGCCCCAGCATTTT. It yields the protein CASSQPTGKRDQPQHF.